This entry concerns a single TCR beta chain. Many counts were recorded for this clone. Its antigen is unknown. There are no base qualities to consult, and no much larger clone falls within one base. This entry is derived from a study of CD8+ T cells in alopecia areata (dated by TCRdb to 2016 to 2019). At the level of the whole study: Treated patients were enrolled in an open-label pilot trial of oral tofacitinib, 5 to 10 mg twice daily, for moderate-to-severe alopecia areata. Patients received tofacitinib for 6 to 18 months and were then followed off drug for 6 months to check for delayed response and recurrence. The SALT score, which quantifies the percentage of affected scalp surface area, was used to measure disease severity in treated patients. In both human patients and the C3H/HeJ mouse model, the study applied high-throughput TCRbeta sequencing to look at T cell clonal expansion in alopecia areata. Human TCRbeta sequencing covered scalp tissue and sorted CD4+ and CD8+ peripheral blood T cells from patchy and totalis/universalis alopecia areata patients and healthy controls. Tofacitinib-treated patients had biopsies at baseline and at 4 and 24 weeks of treatment, with a later scalp biopsy in several patients. Clonality in the scalp was compared among normal scalp (n=4), patchy alopecia areata scalp (n=8), and alopecia totalis/universalis scalp (n=8). The RNA source kit depended on sample type: the PAXgene miRNA kit for fixed scalp, the miRNeasy kit for PBMCs, and the RNeasy kit for mouse skin. immunoSEQ multiplex PCR using 35 Vbeta forward primers and 13 Jbeta reverse primers was used to amplify TCRbeta CDR3 regions. Overall study results and their limits: During tofacitinib treatment, many expanded lesional clones remained in scalp and blood, and this persistence may partly explain relapse after treatment is stopped. The treated cohort was small, with a single nonresponder, so links between baseline CD8+ expansion and response need larger studies. Shared TCR sequences between patients were less evident than in mice, which may be partly attributable to HLA diversity in the patient population. Scalp TCR repertoire analysis is complicated because resident alphabeta T cells in normal human skin are also sequenced, whereas mouse skin is dominated by gammadelta T cells. Lesional scalp, especially in alopecia totalis/universalis, showed higher clonality and more expanded CD8+ clones than normal scalp, suggesting antigenic drive. Tofacitinib significantly decreased scalp clonality and the number of expanded CD8+ clones among the top 100 scalp clones.

The time point label corresponds to: around 4 weeks on oral tofacitinib. This specimen's treatment or condition label, interpreted: oral pan-JAK inhibitor, 5-10 mg twice daily. Lesional scalp punch biopsies and peripheral blood were obtained from alopecia areata patients. After PBMCs were isolated by density centrifugation and stained for CD3, CD4 and CD8, a FACSAria was used to sort CD4+ and CD8+ T cells. Libraries were made using the immunoSEQ multiplex PCR assay. For TCR sequencing, RNA was extracted from every sample and reverse transcribed into cDNA to serve as template. First-strand cDNA was synthesized with SuperScript III using a 2:1 mix of oligo-dT and random hexamers. A synthetic immune receptor repertoire was used to measure amplification bias, and any remaining bias was corrected computationally. For the original study's pipeline: After raw reads were preprocessed to remove errors, the CDR3 was defined following IMGT conventions as running from the conserved cysteine to phenylalanine. Clonality was computed as 1 minus the Shannon entropy, with the entropy normalized by log2 of the number of productive unique TCRs. Scalp TCRbeta sequences were cross-referenced with sorted blood CD4 and CD8 repertoires so that the CD4 or CD8 identity of scalp clones could be inferred. TCRdb mirrors the immuneACCESS table, restricted to in-frame sequences. Some clones are absent from its copies; in checked studies, under half trace to an unresolved V gene, and the reason for the others is unknown. The V and J calls and the clone size are those of that table, but D and trimming were determined from the DNA. The sample table contains about 140,000 clones; only one count was recorded for 70% to 90% of them. Roughly 13% of the sample lies in the top ten.

The CDR3 measures 14 amino acids from cysteine to phenylalanine. The sequence is cut down to CDR3 DNA, 42 bases in frame from base 1. V is reduced by 2 bases and J by 7 bases, leaving a spacing of 13 bases between them. Based on the germline V gene, the CDR1 and CDR2 sequences are MDHEN and SYDVKM. The sequencing here drew on CD8+ T cells sorted from blood, taken at week 4, from a patient treated with tofacitinib. This receptor chain uses TRBV28 and TRBJ2-3; the D gene is not confidently resolved. This TCR was sampled from a human donor with alopecia areata. The sequenced DNA is TGTGCCAGCAGTTTAAAAGGCGACTGGTATACGCAGTATTTT. Its protein reads: CASSLKGDWYTQYF.